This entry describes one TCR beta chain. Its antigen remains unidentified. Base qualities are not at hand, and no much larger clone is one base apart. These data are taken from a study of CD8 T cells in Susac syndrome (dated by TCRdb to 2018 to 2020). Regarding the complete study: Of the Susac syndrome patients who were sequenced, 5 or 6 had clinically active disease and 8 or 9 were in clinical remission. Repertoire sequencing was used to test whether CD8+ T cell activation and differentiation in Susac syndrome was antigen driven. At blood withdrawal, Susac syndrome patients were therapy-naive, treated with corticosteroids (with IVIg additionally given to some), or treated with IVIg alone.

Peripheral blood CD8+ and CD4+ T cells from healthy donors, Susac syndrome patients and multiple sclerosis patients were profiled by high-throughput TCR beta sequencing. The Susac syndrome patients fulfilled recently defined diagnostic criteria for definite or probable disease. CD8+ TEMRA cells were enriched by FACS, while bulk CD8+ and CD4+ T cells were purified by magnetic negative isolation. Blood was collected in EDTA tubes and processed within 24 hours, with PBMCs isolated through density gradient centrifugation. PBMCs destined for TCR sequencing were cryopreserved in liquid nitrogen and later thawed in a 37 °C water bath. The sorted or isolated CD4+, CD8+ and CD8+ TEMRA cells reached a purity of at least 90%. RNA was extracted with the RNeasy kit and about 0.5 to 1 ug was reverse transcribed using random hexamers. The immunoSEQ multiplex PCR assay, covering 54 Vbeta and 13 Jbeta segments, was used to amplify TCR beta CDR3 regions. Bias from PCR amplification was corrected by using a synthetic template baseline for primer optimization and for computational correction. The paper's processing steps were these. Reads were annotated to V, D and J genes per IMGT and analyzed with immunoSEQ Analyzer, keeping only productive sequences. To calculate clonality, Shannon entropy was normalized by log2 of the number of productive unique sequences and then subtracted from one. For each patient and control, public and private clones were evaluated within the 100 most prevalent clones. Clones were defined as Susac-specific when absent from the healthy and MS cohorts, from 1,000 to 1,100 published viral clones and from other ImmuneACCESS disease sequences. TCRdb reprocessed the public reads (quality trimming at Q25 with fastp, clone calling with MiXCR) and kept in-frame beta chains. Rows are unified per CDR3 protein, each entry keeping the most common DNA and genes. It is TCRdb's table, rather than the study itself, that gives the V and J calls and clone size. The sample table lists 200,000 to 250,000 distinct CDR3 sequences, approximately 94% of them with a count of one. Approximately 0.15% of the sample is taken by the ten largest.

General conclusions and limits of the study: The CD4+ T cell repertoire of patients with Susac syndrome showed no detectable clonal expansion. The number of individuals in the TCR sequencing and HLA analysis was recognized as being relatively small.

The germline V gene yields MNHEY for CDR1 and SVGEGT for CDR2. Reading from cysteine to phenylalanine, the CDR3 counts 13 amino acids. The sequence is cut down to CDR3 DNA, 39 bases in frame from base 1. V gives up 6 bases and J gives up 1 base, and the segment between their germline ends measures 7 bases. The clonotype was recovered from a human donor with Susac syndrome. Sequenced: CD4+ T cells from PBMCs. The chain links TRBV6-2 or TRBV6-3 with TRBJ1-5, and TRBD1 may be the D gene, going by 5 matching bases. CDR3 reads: CASRRQSNQPQHF. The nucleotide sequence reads TGTGCCAGCAGGCGACAGAGCAATCAGCCCCAGCATTTT.